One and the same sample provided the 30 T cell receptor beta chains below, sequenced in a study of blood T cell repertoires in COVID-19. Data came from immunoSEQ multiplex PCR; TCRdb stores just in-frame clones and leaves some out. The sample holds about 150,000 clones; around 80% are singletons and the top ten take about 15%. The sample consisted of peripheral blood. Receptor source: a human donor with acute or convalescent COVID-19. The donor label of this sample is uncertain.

CDR3 region: CASSYFAQGAGGELFF. The CDR3 DNA sequence: TGTGCCAGCAGTTACTTTGCACAGGGGGCGGGCGGGGAGCTGTTTTTT. V usage is TRBV6-5 and J usage is TRBJ2-2; 9 positions match TRBD1. CDR3 length equals 16 residues. The V gene's germline CDR1 is MNHEY and CDR2 SVGAGI. Unmatched junction bases numbered 7, after V lost 1 base and J lost 7 bases.

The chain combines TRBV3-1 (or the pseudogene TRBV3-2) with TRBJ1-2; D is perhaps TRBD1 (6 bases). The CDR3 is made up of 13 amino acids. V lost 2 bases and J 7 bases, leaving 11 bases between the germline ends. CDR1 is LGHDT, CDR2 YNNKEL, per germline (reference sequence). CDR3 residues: CASSQSTGTGYTF. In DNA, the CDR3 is TGTGCCAGCAGCCAATCTACAGGGACTGGCTACACCTTC.

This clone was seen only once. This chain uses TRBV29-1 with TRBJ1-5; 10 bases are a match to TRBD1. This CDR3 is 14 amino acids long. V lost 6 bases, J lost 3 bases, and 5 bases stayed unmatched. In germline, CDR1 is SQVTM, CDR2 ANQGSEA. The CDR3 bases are TGCAGCGTAGCGACAGGGGGCTACAATCAGCCCCAGCATTTT. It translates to CSVATGGYNQPQHF.

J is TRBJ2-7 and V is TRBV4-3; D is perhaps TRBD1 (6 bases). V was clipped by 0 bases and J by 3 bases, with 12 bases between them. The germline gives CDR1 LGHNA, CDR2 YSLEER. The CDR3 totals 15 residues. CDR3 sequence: CASSQDPGARYEQYF. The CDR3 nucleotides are TGCGCCAGCAGCCAAGATCCAGGGGCGCGCTACGAGCAGTACTTC.

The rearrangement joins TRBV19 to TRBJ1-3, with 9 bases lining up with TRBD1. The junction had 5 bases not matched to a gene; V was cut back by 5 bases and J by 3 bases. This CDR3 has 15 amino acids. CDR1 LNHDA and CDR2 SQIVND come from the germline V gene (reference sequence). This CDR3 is CASSEGQGYGNTIYF. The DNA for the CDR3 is TGTGCCAGTAGTGAGGGACAGGGATATGGAAACACCATATATTTT.

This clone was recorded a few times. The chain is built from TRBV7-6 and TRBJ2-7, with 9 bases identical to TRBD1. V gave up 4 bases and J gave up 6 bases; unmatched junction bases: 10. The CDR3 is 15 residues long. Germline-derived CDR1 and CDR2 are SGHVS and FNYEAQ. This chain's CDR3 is CASSSLTGGIAEQYF. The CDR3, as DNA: TGTGCCAGCAGCTCCTTAACAGGGGGCATAGCCGAGCAGTACTTC.

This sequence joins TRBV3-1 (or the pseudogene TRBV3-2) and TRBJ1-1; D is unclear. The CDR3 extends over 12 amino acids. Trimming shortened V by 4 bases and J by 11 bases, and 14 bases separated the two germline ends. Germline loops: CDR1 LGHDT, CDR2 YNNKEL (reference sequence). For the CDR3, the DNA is TGTGCCAGCAGCCCCGGCGGCCGACGGGCTTTCTTT. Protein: CASSPGGRRAFF.

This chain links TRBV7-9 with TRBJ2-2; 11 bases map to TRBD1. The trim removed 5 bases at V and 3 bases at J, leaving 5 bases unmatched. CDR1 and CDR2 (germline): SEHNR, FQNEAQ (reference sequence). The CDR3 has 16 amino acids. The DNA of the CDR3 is TGTGCCAGCAGCCCAGGGACAGGGGGGGACACCGGGGAGCTGTTTTTT. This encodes CASSPGTGGDTGELFF.

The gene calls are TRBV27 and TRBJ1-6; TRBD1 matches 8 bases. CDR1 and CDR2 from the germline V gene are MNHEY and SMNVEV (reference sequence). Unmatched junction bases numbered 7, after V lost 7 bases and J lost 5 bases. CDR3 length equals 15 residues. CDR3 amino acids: CASNRQGQDNSPLHF. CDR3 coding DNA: TGTGCCAGCAACCGACAGGGGCAGGATAATTCACCCCTCCACTTT.

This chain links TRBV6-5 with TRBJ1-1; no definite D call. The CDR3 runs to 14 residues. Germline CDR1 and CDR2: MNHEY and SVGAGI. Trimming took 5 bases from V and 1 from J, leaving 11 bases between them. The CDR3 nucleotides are TGTGCCAGCAGTCCACCTAACAGGAACACTGAAGCTTTCTTT. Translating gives CASSPPNRNTEAFF.

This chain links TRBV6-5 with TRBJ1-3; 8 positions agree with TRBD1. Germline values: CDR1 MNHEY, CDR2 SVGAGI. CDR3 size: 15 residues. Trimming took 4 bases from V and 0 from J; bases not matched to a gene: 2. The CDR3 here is CASSWDRYSGNTIYF. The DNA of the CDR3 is TGTGCCAGCAGTTGGGACAGGTACTCTGGAAACACCATATATTTT.

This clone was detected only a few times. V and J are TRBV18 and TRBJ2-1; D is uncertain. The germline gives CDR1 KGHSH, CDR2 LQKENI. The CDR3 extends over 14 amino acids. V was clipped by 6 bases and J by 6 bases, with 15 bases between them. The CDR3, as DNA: TGTGCCAGCTCCTCAAACCCACTCCTCAATGAGCAGTTCTTC. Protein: CASSSNPLLNEQFF.

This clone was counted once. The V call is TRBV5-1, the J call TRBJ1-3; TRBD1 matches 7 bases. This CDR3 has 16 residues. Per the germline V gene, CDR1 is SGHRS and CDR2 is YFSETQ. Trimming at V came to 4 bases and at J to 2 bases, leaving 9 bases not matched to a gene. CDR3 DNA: TGCGCCAGCAGCCAGACAGGGCATGAGGCTGGAAACACCATATATTTT. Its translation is CASSQTGHEAGNTIYF.

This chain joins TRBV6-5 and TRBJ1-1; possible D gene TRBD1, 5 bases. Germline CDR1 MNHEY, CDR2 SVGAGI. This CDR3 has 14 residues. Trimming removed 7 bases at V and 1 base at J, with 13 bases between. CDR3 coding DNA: TGTGCCAGCAATCCGCGGACACAGAACACTGAAGCTTTCTTT. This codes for CASNPRTQNTEAFF.

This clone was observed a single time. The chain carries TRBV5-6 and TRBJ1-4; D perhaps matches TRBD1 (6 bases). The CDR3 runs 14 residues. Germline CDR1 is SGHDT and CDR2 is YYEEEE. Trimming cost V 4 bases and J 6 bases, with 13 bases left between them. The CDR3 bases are TGTGCCAGCAGCATAACGGGGGGCGATGAAAAACTGTTTTTT. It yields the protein CASSITGGDEKLFF.

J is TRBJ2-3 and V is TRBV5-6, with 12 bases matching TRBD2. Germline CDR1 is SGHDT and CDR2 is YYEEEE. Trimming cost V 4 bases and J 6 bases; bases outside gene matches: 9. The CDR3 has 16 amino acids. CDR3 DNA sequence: TGTGCCAGCAGCCAGGGACTAGCGGGCAGTACCGATACGCAGTATTTT. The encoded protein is CASSQGLAGSTDTQYF.

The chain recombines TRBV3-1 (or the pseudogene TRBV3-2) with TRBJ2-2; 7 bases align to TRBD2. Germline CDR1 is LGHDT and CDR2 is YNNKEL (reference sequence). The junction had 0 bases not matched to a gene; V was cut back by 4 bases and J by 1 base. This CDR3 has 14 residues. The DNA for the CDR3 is TGTGCCAGCAGCCCGGGGGGGAACACCGGGGAGCTGTTTTTT. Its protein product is CASSPGGNTGELFF.

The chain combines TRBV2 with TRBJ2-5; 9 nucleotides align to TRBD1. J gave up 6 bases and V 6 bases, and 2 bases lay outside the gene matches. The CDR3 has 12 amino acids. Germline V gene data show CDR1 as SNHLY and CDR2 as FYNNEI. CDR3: CASRDRGQTQYF. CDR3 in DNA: TGTGCCAGCAGGGACAGGGGTCAGACCCAGTACTTC.

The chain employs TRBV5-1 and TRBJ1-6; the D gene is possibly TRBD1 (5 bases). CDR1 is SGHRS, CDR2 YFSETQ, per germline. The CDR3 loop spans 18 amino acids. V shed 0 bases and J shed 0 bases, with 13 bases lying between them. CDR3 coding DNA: TGCGCCAGCAGCTTGGTTTTAAGGGGTAGCTCCTATAATTCACCCCTCCACTTT. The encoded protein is CASSLVLRGSSYNSPLHF. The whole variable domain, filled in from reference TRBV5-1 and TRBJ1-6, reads KAGVTQTPRYLIKTRGQQVTLSCSPISGHRSVSWYQQTPGQGLQFLFEYFSETQRNKGNFPGRFSGRQFSNSRSEMNVSTLELGDSALYLCASSLVLRGSSYNSPLHFGNGTRLTVT.

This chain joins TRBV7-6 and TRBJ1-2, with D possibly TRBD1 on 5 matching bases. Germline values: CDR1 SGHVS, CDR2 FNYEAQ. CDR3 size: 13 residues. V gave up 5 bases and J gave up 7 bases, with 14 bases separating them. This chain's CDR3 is CASSPPGRGGYTF. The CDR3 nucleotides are TGTGCCAGCAGCCCTCCAGGGCGCGGTGGCTACACCTTC.

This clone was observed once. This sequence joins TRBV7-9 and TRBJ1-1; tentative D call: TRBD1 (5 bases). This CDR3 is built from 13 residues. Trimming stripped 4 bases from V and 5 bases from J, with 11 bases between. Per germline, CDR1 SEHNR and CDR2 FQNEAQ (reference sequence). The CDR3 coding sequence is TGTGCCAGCAGCTCGGACGGGGGAACTGAAGCTTTCTTT. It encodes CASSSDGGTEAFF.

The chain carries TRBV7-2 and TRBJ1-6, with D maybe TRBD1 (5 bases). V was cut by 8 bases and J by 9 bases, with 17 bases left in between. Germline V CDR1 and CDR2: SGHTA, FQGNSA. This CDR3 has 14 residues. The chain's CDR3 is CASGRQFKISPLHF. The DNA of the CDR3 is TGTGCCAGCGGACGACAGTTTAAGATTTCACCCCTCCACTTT.

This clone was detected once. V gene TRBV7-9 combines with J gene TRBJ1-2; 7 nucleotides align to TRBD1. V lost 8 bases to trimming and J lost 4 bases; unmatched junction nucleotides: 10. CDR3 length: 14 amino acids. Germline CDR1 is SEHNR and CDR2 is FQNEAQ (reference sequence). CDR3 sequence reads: CASRRDSLFYGYTF. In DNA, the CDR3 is TGTGCCAGCCGCCGGGACAGCCTTTTCTATGGCTACACCTTC.

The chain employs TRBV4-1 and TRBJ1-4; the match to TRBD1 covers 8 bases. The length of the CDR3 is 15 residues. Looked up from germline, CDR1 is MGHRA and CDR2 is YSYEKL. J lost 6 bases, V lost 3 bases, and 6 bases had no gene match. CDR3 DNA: TGCGCCAGCAGCCACCCGGACAGGGATCATGAAAAACTGTTTTTT. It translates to CASSHPDRDHEKLFF.

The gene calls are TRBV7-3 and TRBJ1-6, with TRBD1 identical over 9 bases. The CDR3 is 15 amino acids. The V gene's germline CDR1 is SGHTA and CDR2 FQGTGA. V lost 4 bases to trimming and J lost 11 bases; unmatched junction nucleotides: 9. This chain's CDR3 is CASSSTTGGTAPLHF. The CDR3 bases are TGTGCCAGCAGCTCCACCACAGGGGGCACGGCACCCCTCCACTTT.

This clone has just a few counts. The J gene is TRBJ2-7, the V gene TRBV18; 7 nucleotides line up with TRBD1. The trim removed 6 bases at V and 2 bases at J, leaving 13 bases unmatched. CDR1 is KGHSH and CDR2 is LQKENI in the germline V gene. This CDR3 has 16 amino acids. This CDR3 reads CASSPAPVTGPYEQYF. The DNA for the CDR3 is TGTGCCAGCTCCCCGGCCCCCGTGACAGGGCCCTACGAGCAGTACTTC.

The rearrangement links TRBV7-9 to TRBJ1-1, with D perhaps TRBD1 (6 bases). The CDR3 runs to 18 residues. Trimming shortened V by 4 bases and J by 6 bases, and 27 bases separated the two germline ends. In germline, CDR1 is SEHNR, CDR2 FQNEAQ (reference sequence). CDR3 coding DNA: TGTGCCAGCAGCTCCCCGACAGGACTCCGTACGAGGGGCGCTGAAGCTTTCTTT. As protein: CASSSPTGLRTRGAEAFF.

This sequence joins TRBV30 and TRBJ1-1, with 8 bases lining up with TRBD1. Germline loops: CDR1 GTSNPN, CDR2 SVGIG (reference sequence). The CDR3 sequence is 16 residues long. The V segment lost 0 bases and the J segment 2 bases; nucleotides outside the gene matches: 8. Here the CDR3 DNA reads TGTGCCTGGAGTGTTCGCCGGGACAGGAATAACACTGAAGCTTTCTTT. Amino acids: CAWSVRRDRNNTEAFF.

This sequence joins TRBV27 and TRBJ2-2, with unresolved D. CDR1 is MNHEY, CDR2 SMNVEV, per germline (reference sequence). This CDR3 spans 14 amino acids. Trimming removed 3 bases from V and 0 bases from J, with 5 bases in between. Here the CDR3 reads CASSLGANTGELFF. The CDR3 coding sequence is TGTGCCAGCAGTTTGGGCGCGAACACCGGGGAGCTGTTTTTT.

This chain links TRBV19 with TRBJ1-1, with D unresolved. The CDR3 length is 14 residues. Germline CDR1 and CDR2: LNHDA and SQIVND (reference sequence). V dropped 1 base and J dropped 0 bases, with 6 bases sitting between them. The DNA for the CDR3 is TGTGCCAGTAGTATAGGGGCCTTGAACACTGAAGCTTTCTTT. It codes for CASSIGALNTEAFF.